This T cell receptor beta chain comes out of a study of CD8+CD57+ T cells in acquired aplastic anemia. Study results and limitations: There were 25 to 35 CD8+ CDR3 sequences that occurred in both patients and controls.

Patients picked for sequencing had shown CD8+CD57+ cell expansion detected by flow cytometry. Germline V gene data show CDR1 as MGHDK and CDR2 as SYGVNS. Trimming pared 1 base from V and 2 bases from J, leaving 12 bases between. The CDR3 has 16 amino acids. Researchers used genomic DNA as the template to profile TCR beta VDJ and CDR3. TCRdb ran MiXCR on the reads and lists one entry per CDR3 protein. Seen here are fewer than 85,000 distinct CDR3 sequences, under 80% observed once, and the top ten hold about four fifths. To note about this clonotype: Its antigen is still unknown.

The sequence derives from a human donor with aplastic anemia. This sequence joins TRBV25-1 and TRBJ2-1, with a possible D match to TRBD1 (6 bases). Input material: sorted CD4+, CD8+, or CD8+CD57+ T cells (not recorded which) from PBMCs. The CDR3 region has the DNA TGTGCCAGCAGTGAATTCACAGGGTACACCTACAATGAGCAGTTCTTC. Amino acid sequence: CASSEFTGYTYNEQFF.